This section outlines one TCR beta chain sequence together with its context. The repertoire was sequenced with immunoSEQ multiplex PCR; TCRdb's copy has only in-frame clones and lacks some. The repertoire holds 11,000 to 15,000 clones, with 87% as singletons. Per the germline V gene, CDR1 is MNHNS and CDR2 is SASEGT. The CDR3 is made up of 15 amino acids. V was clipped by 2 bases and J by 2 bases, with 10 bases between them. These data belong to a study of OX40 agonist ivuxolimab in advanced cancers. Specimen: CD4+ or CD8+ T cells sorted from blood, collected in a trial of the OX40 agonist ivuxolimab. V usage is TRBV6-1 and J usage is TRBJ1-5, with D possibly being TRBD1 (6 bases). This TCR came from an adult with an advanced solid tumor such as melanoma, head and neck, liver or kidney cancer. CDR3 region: CASSERGEGNQPQHF. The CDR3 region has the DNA TGTGCCAGCAGTGAAAGGGGGGAAGGCAATCAGCCCCAGCATTTT.